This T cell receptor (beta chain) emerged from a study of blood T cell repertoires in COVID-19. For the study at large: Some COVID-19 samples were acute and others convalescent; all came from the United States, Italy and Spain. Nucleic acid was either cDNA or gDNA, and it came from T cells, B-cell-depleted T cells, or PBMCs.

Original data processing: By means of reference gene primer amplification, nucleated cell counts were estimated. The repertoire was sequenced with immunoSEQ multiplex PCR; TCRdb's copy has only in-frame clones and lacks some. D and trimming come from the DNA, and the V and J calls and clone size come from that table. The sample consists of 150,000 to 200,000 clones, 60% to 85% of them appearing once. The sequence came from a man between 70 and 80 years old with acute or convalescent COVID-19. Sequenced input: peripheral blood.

The CDR3 DNA follows: TGTGCCAGCAGCTTGGGCGGGGGGCGGATCGACCAGCCCCAGCATTTT. Its protein product is CASSLGGGRIDQPQHF. V gene TRBV5-4 combines with J gene TRBJ1-5, with a tentative D call TRBD1 (6 bases). V gave up 0 bases and J gave up 7 bases, with 17 bases separating them. The germline CDR1 and CDR2 sequences are SGHNT and YYREEE (reference sequence). This CDR3 has 16 amino acids. The variable domain in full, with the rest retrieved from reference TRBV5-4 and TRBJ1-5, is ETGVTQSPTHLIKTRGQQVTLRCSSQSGHNTVSWYQQALGQGPQFIFQYYREEENGRGNFPPRFSGLQFPNYSSELNVNALELDDSALYLCASSLGGGRIDQPQHFGDGTRLSIL.